These 11 T cell receptor beta chains were all obtained from the same sample, sequenced in a study of T cell responses to AZD1222 COVID-19 vaccine (dated by TCRdb to about 2021). The time point label, read with the paper, signifies: about 28 days (+/-7) after the second vaccine dose. To prepare the library, the immunoSEQ multiplex PCR assay was applied. TCRdb retrieved this table from immuneACCESS and kept in-frame rearrangements only. Not all clones are present; in checked studies, unresolved V genes account for under half, and no reason is known for the remainder. This sample gives 60,000 to 75,000 clones in total; 80% to 90% of them show up just once. The top ten constitute roughly 27% of the sample. Sequenced material: peripheral blood, taken 28 days after the second AZD1222 dose. Receptors originate from an adult who received the AZD1222 COVID-19 vaccine.

The chain joins TRBV3-1 (or the pseudogene TRBV3-2) to TRBJ2-2, with 8 bases aligning to TRBD2. Looked up from germline, CDR1 is LGHDT and CDR2 is YNNKEL (reference sequence). The CDR3 covers 15 residues. V lost 1 base, J lost 7 bases, and 5 bases stayed unmatched. CDR3 DNA: TGTGCCAGCAGCCAAGCCGCGGGAGGATTCGGGGAGCTGTTTTTT. Protein sequence: CASSQAAGGFGELFF.

This clone came up once. The CDR3 nucleotides are TGTGCCAGCAGCGTAGTACAGGGCTTCCCCCCAGATACGCAGTATTTT. This sequence encodes CASSVVQGFPPDTQYF. The chain uses TRBV9 and TRBJ2-3, with TRBD1 as a possible D gene (6 bases). With 0 bases removed from V and 4 bases from J, the gap between germline ends came to 15 bases. The CDR3 covers 16 residues. CDR1 SGDLS and CDR2 YYNGEE come from the germline V gene.

This chain's CDR3 is CASSIDPNSLSNQPQHF. The DNA of the CDR3 is TGTGCCAGTAGTATAGATCCCAACAGCCTTAGCAATCAGCCCCAGCATTTT. This chain links TRBV19 with TRBJ1-5, with D hard to call. Germline CDR1 is LNHDA and CDR2 is SQIVND (reference sequence). Trimming removed 0 bases from V and 0 bases from J, with 12 bases in between. The CDR3 length is 17 residues.

The CDR3 sequence is CASSMTGLLEQYF. CDR3 in DNA: TGCGCCAGCTCGATGACGGGGTTACTGGAGCAGTACTTC. This chain links TRBV5-1 with TRBJ2-7, with a possible D match to TRBD2 (5 bases). V lost 7 bases and J 7 bases, leaving 18 bases between the germline ends. Looked up from germline, CDR1 is SGHRS and CDR2 is YFSETQ. The CDR3 runs 13 residues.

This clone was counted at least ten times. This chain links TRBV19 with TRBJ2-2, with D perhaps matching TRBD2 (5 bases). Germline CDR1 and CDR2: LNHDA and SQIVND (reference sequence). This CDR3 is built from 15 residues. The V gene lost 6 bases and the J gene lost 3 bases, with 14 bases spanning the gap. CDR3 residues: CASRVPGVHTGELFF. In DNA form, the CDR3 reads TGTGCCAGTAGGGTGCCCGGGGTCCACACCGGGGAGCTGTTTTTT.

This chain uses TRBV9 with TRBJ2-7; TRBD2 agrees at 10 bases. The germline gives CDR1 SGDLS, CDR2 YYNGEE. This CDR3 is 15 amino acids long. V dropped 8 bases and J dropped 0; count of bases not matched to a gene: 8. The CDR3 sequence is CASALAGEPSYEQYF. The CDR3, as DNA: TGTGCCAGTGCCCTAGCGGGAGAGCCCTCCTACGAGCAGTACTTC. Drawing the rest from reference TRBV9 and TRBJ2-7, the complete variable domain is DSGVTQTPKHLITATGQRVTLRCSPRSGDLSVYWYQQSLDQGLQFLIQYYNGEERAKGNILERFSAQQFPDLHSELNLSSLELGDSALYFCASALAGEPSYEQYFGPGTRLTVT.

This clone was counted a single time. The chain uses TRBV2 and TRBJ1-1; 8 bases fit TRBD1. The ends lost 6 bases at V and 1 base at J; junction bases unmatched: 1. In germline, CDR1 is SNHLY, CDR2 FYNNEI. The CDR3 is 13 amino acids. The CDR3 region is CASRGQANTEAFF. The CDR3 coding sequence is TGTGCCAGCAGGGGACAGGCGAACACTGAAGCTTTCTTT.

The V and J genes are TRBV5-1 and TRBJ2-3, with D unresolved. The CDR3 extends over 15 amino acids. V lost 0 bases and J 3 bases, leaving 11 bases between the germline ends. Per germline, CDR1 SGHRS and CDR2 YFSETQ. CDR3 in amino acids: CASSLGWLGTDTQYF. In DNA, the CDR3 is TGCGCCAGCAGCTTGGGTTGGTTAGGGACAGATACGCAGTATTTT. The full variable domain, with the rest looked up from reference TRBV5-1 and TRBJ2-3, is KAGVTQTPRYLIKTRGQQVTLSCSPISGHRSVSWYQQTPGQGLQFLFEYFSETQRNKGNFPGRFSGRQFSNSRSEMNVSTLELGDSALYLCASSLGWLGTDTQYFGPGTRLTVL.

The chain combines TRBV7-9 with TRBJ1-1; TRBD1 is a possible D gene (5 bases). The CDR3 loop spans 14 amino acids. Between the trimmed V and J ends, which lost 1 base and 4 bases, there was a span of 10 bases. CDR1 SEHNR and CDR2 FQNEAQ come from the germline V gene (reference sequence). The CDR3 is CASSLDGGGTEAFF. For the CDR3, the DNA is TGTGCCAGCAGCTTAGATGGGGGAGGCACTGAAGCTTTCTTT.

This rearrangement joins TRBV5-4 to TRBJ2-2, with TRBD2 matching over 10 bases. CDR3 length: 16 residues. The ends lost 1 base at V and 4 bases at J; junction bases unmatched: 4. Germline CDR1 is SGHNT and CDR2 is YYREEE (reference sequence). This chain's CDR3 is CASSLRLAGFTGELFF. The CDR3, as DNA: TGTGCCAGCAGCTTGCGACTAGCGGGCTTCACCGGGGAGCTGTTTTTT.

This chain joins TRBV6-2 or TRBV6-3 and TRBJ1-5; tentative D call: TRBD1 (6 bases). V lost 4 bases and J lost 1, with 8 bases in between. Germline CDR1 reads MNHEY; CDR2 reads SVGEGT. The CDR3 totals 14 residues. In DNA, the CDR3 is TGTGCCAGCAGTTGGGGGGCAAGCAATCAGCCCCAGCATTTT. Translating gives CASSWGASNQPQHF.